These T cell receptor beta chains were read from a single sample in a study of blood T cell repertoires in COVID-19. The table came from immunoSEQ multiplex PCR; TCRdb's copy has only in-frame clones and leaves some out. Here the sample spans more than 100,000 clones, 84% being singletons. Material for sequencing was PBMCs or T cells enriched from blood (not recorded which). The receptor source for this set is a man between 35 and 55 years old with acute COVID-19. Each CDR3 is given with its conserved first and last residue. D genes are given only for firm matches. Size is stated for part of the rows, as once, few or many counts, or as a class when the clone is expanded.

NA	NA	TRBV19	TRBJ1-5	TGTGCCAGTAGTGGTGGGATTATGGGGGGTAATCAGCCCCAGCATTTT	CASSGGIMGGNQPQHF
TRBD1	NA	TRBV28	TRBJ1-5	TGTGCCAGCAGCCTTGGACAGGGTAGGCAGCCCCAGCATTTT	CASSLGQGRQPQHF
NA	few	TRBV7-6	TRBJ2-2	TGTGCCAGCAGCTTAGTCTTCGGGGAGCTGTTTTTT	CASSLVFGELFF
NA	NA	TRBV6-5	TRBJ1-6	TGTGCCAGCGGGAGGGAACCGGGTTCGAGTTCACCCCTCCACTTT	CASGREPGSSSPLHF
TRBD1	NA	TRBV19	TRBJ1-6	TGTGCCAGTAGTATAGGTGGACAGGGACATTCACCCCTCCACTTT	CASSIGGQGHSPLHF
TRBD1	few	TRBV24-1	TRBJ2-7	TGTGCCACCTCTGACAGGGTATATCCCGAGCAGTACTTC	CATSDRVYPEQYF
NA	NA	TRBV11-2	TRBJ1-6	TGTGCCAGCAGCCTCGACAGACATTCACCCCTCCACTTT	CASSLDRHSPLHF
NA	NA	TRBV7-9	TRBJ2-7	TGTGCCAGCAGCCTCCCCCCAGGGGTTGGCGAGCAGTACTTC	CASSLPPGVGEQYF
TRBD1	NA	TRBV7-3	TRBJ1-2	TGTGCCAGCAGCTTATCTCGGGACAGTCCTTCGGGCTACACCTTC	CASSLSRDSPSGYTF
NA	NA	TRBV6-1	TRBJ1-5	TGTGCCAGCAGTGATCTGACAGGAACCAATCAGCCCCAGCATTTT	CASSDLTGTNQPQHF
TRBD2	NA	TRBV7-3	TRBJ2-1	TGTGCCAGCAGCCTTCGGGGGAGGGCCGGAAACAATGAGCAGTTCTTC	CASSLRGRAGNNEQFF
TRBD1	NA	TRBV3-1/TRBV3-2	TRBJ1-4	TGTGCCAGCAGCCAAGGGACAGGGGGTAGTGAAAAACTGTTTTTT	CASSQGTGGSEKLFF
TRBD2	NA	TRBV29-1	TRBJ2-3	TGCAGCGTTTTTGATGGGACTAGCGGGAGGGTCAGAGATACGCAGTATTTT	CSVFDGTSGRVRDTQYF
TRBD2	NA	TRBV25-1	TRBJ2-1	TGTGCCAGCACCGGGACTAGCGGGAGGATCGATGAGCAGTTCTTC	CASTGTSGRIDEQFF
NA	NA	TRBV27	TRBJ2-6	TGTGCCAGCTCCTCGACAGGATCCTCTGGGGCCAACGTCCTGACTTTC	CASSSTGSSGANVLTF
TRBD1	NA	TRBV5-8	TRBJ2-7	TGTGCCAGCAGCTTGGCAGGGGGCTCCTCCTACGAGCAGTACTTC	CASSLAGGSSYEQYF
NA	NA	TRBV13	TRBJ1-2	TGTGCCAGCAGCTTAGGAGTGGCGGACTATGGCTACACCTTC	CASSLGVADYGYTF
NA	NA	TRBV11-1	TRBJ2-3	TGTGCCAGATCGCGGGGGCGGGGGGATACGCAGTATTTT	CARSRGRGDTQYF
TRBD1	NA	TRBV18	TRBJ2-1	TGTGCCAGCTCACTTTCCGGGACAGGGGGGTACAATGAGCAGTTCTTC	CASSLSGTGGYNEQFF
TRBD1	once	TRBV6-5	TRBJ1-5	TGTGCCAGCAGTTCTCGGACAGGGGGCAACCAGCCCCAGCATTTT	CASSSRTGGNQPQHF
NA	NA	TRBV7-2	TRBJ2-3	TGTGCCAGCACCGAGGCGGGGATCACAGATACGCAGTATTTT	CASTEAGITDTQYF
TRBD2	NA	TRBV5-6	TRBJ2-5	TGTGCCAGCAGCTTGGGAGGACTAGCGGGGACCGAGTACTTC	CASSLGGLAGTEYF
NA	NA	TRBV9	TRBJ1-6	TGTGCCAGCAGCGTAGCGGGGGGTTCCTATAATTCACCCCTCCACTTT	CASSVAGGSYNSPLHF
NA	once	TRBV7-3	TRBJ2-1	TGTGCCAGCAGCCGGCTCGGTGCGGGGGCCCCCAATGAGCAGTTCTTC	CASSRLGAGAPNEQFF
TRBD2	few	TRBV10-3	TRBJ2-1	TGTGCCATCAGTGAGTCGCCTAGCGGGAGTATTAACAATGAGCAGTTCTTC	CAISESPSGSINNEQFF